This T cell receptor beta chain was documented in a study of blood T cells in healthy people across ages. RNA extraction gave at least 5.5 micrograms of total RNA per sample. The CDR3 has 14 residues. Germline V lookup: CDR1 SNHLY, CDR2 FYNNEI. The use of a sample-barcoded 5' primer and a J-beta primer mix characterized a second PCR of roughly 7 to 11 cycles. Samples each returned at least 2.5 million CDR3-containing paired-end reads. MiXCR, run by TCRdb on the 5' RACE reads, gives a single entry per CDR3 protein. The table lists 1.5 million to 2 million distinct CDR3 sequences, around half of them singletons. A remark on this clonotype: At one end, the junction sequence differs from germline, possibly due to a read error.

The V and J genes are TRBV2 and TRBJ1-2, with 7 nucleotides matching TRBD1. This TCR came from a middle-aged woman in good health. Sequences were obtained from blood. The CDR3 DNA sequence: TGTGCCAGCAGCGAAGACAGGGTATTGCCTGGCTACACCTTC. As protein: CASSEDRVLPGYTF.